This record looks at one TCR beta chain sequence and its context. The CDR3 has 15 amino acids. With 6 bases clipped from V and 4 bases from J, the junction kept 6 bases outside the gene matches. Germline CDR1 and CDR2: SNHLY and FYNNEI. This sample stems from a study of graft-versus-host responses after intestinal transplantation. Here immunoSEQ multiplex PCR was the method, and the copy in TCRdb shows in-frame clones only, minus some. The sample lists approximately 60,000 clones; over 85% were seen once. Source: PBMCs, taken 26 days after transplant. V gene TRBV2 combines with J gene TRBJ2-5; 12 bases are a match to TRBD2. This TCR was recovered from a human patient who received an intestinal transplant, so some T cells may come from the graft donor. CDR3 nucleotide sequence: TGTGCCAGCAGCGAGACTAGCGGGAGTATAGAGACCCAGTACTTC. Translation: CASSETSGSIETQYF. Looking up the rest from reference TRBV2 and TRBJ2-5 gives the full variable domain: EPEVTQTPSHQVTQMGQEVILRCVPISNHLYFYWYRQILGQKVEFLVSFYNNEISEKSEIFDDQFSVERPDGSNFTLKIRSTKLEDSAMYFCASSETSGSIETQYFGPGTRLLVL.